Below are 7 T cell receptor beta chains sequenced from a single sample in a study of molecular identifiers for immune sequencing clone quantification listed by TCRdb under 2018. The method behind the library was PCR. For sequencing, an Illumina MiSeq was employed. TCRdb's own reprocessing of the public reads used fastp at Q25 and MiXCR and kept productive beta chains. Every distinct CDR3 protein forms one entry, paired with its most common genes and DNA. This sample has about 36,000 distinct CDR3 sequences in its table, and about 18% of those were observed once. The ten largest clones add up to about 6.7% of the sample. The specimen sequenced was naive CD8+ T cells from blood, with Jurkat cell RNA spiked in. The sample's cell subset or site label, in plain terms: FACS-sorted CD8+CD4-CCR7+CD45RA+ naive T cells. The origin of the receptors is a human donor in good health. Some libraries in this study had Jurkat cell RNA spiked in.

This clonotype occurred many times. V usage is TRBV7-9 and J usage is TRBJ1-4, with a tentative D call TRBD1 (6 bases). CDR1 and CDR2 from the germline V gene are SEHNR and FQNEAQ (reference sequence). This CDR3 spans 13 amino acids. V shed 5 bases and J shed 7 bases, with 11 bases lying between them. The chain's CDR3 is CASSPGVVEKLFF. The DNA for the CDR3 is TGTGCCAGCAGCCCAGGGGTTGTTGAAAAACTGTTTTTT. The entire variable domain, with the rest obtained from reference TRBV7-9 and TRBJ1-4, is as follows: DTGVSQNPRHKITKRGQNVTFRCDPISEHNRLYWYRQTLGQGPEFLTYFQNEAQLEKSRLLSDRFSAERPKGSFSTLEIQRTEQGDSAMYLCASSPGVVEKLFFGSGTQLSVL.

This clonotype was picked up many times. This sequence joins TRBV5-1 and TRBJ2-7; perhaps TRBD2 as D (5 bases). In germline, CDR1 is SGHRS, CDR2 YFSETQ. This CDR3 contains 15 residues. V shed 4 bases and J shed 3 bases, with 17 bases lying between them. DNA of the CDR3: TGCGCCAGCAGCCCGGAAAGAGGGAGTAGCTACGAGCAGTACTTC. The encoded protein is CASSPERGSSYEQYF.

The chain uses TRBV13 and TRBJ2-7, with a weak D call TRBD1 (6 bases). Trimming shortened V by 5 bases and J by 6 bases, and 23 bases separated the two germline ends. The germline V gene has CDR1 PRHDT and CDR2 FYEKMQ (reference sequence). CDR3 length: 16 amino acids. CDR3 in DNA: TGTGCCAGCAGCGTAGTGACCGGGACACGGGCCCTCGAGCAGTACTTC. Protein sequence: CASSVVTGTRALEQYF.

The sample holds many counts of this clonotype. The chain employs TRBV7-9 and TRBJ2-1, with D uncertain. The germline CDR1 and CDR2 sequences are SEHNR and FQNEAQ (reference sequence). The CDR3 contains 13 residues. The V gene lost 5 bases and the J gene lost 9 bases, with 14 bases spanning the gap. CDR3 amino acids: CASSPEASLEQFF. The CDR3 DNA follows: TGTGCCAGCAGCCCCGAGGCTTCCCTTGAGCAGTTCTTC.

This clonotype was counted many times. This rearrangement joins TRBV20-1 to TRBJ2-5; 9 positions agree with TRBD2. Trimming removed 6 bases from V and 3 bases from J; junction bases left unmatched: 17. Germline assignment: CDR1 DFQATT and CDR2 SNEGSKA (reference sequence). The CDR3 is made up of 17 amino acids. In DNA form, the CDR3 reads TGCAGTGCGGCATCGTTAGCGGGAGATTTAGAGGAAGAGACCCAGTACTTC. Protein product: CSAASLAGDLEEETQYF.

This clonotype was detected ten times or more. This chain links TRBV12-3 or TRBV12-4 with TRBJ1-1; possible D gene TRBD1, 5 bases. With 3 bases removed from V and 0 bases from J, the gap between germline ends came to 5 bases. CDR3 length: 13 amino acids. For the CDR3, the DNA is TGTGCCAGCAGTTTCAGGGTGAACACTGAAGCTTTCTTT. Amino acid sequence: CASSFRVNTEAFF.

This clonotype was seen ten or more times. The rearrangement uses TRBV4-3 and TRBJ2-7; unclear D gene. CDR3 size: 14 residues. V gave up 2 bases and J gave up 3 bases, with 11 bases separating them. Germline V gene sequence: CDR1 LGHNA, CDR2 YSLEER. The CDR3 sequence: CASSQTRSYYEQYF. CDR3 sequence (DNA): TGCGCCAGCAGCCAAACGCGAAGCTACTACGAGCAGTACTTC.